One TCR beta chain is described in this entry. Its antigen is currently unknown. RNA transcripts yielded amplified TCR beta CDR3 regions. In the first-round RT-PCR of the TCR CDR3, the HTBI primer set was used. TCRdb reprocessed the multiplex PCR reads with MiXCR, giving one entry per CDR3 protein. The data contain hundreds of thousands of distinct CDR3 sequences, approximately 19% of them singletons. This record belongs to a study of T cells in Graves' hyperthyroidism and ophthalmopathy. General study results and limits: Appearing also in blood were most of the thyroid clonotypes expanded above 0.001.

The CDR3 sequence is 16 residues long. Trimming stripped 1 base from V and 2 bases from J, with 11 bases between. CDR1 is SGHVS, CDR2 FNYEAQ, per germline. Each ophthalmopathy patient scored at least 3 on the Clinical Activity Score and at least 4 on NOSPECS grade, with duration under 3 months. Source material for PBMCs was 10 ml fresh peripheral blood. This receptor was taken from a man in his forties or fifties with Graves' ophthalmopathy. The chain links TRBV7-6 to TRBJ2-2; D unresolved. The sample taken for sequencing was blood. In DNA, the CDR3 is TGTGCCAGCAGCTTAGGAGTAGGGCGCAACACCGGGGAGCTGTTTTTT. It is translated as CASSLGVGRNTGELFF.